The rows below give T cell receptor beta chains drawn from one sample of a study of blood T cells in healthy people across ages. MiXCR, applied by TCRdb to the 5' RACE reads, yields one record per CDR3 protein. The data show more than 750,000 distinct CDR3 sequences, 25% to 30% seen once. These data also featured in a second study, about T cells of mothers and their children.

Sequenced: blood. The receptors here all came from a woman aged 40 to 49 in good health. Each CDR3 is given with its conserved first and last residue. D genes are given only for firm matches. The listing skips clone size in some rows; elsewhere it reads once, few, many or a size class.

cdr3_nt: TGTGCCAGCAGTTCCCCCGGGACAGGGAATCGGGGCTACACCTTC
cdr3_aa: CASSSPGTGNRGYTF
d_call: TRBD1
v_call: TRBV27
j_call: TRBJ1-2
clone_size: few

cdr3_nt: TGCGCCAGCAGCTTGGATTCAGGACAGGGGGCTGCTTACGAGCAGTACTTC
cdr3_aa: CASSLDSGQGAAYEQYF
d_call: TRBD1
v_call: TRBV5-1
j_call: TRBJ2-7
clone_size: NA

cdr3_nt: TGTGCCGGCAGCCATCCGGGGGGCATCTATGGCTACACCTTC
cdr3_aa: CAGSHPGGIYGYTF
d_call: NA
v_call: TRBV3-1
j_call: TRBJ1-2
clone_size: NA

cdr3_nt: TGCAGTGCTAACAGGGGCGTGGATGGCTACACCTTC
cdr3_aa: CSANRGVDGYTF
d_call: TRBD1
v_call: TRBV20-1
j_call: TRBJ1-2
clone_size: many

cdr3_nt: TGTGCCAGCAGCCAATGGGGACTCCAAGAGACCCAGTACTTC
cdr3_aa: CASSQWGLQETQYF
d_call: NA
v_call: TRBV3-1
j_call: TRBJ2-5
clone_size: NA

cdr3_nt: TGTGCCGGCAGAGAATTGGCCCCGGGACGGGGGAGCTACGAGCAGTACTTC
cdr3_aa: CAGRELAPGRGSYEQYF
d_call: NA
v_call: TRBV6-1
j_call: TRBJ2-7
clone_size: NA

cdr3_nt: TGTGCCAGCAGCTCCGGGACAGTTTACGAGCAGTTCTTC
cdr3_aa: CASSSGTVYEQFF
d_call: TRBD1
v_call: TRBV11-2
j_call: TRBJ2-1
clone_size: once

cdr3_nt: TGTGCCAGCAATAGACAGGGCTTGGATCAGCCCCAGCATTTT
cdr3_aa: CASNRQGLDQPQHF
d_call: TRBD1
v_call: TRBV2
j_call: TRBJ1-5
clone_size: few

cdr3_nt: TGTGCCATCAGTGAGACCCTGGTTGGGATCGATGAGCAGTACTTC
cdr3_aa: CAISETLVGIDEQYF
d_call: NA
v_call: TRBV10-3
j_call: TRBJ2-5
clone_size: NA

cdr3_nt: TGCGCCAGCAGCAGCCGAGGGACAGGGGAAAGCTATGGCTACACCTTC
cdr3_aa: CASSSRGTGESYGYTF
d_call: TRBD1
v_call: TRBV5-1
j_call: TRBJ1-2
clone_size: few

cdr3_nt: TGTGCCACGGTGGCCGAGGGGTACGAGCAGTACTTC
cdr3_aa: CATVAEGYEQYF
d_call: NA
v_call: TRBV28
j_call: TRBJ2-7
clone_size: NA

cdr3_nt: TGTGCCAGCAGTCCTTCCCCGGGCCCCGGGAGCTCATTTTACGAGCAGTACTTC
cdr3_aa: CASSPSPGPGSSFYEQYF
d_call: NA
v_call: TRBV28
j_call: TRBJ2-7
clone_size: few

cdr3_nt: TGTGCCAGCAGCGGGGGCCTGGGCAATCAGCCCCAGCATTTT
cdr3_aa: CASSGGLGNQPQHF
d_call: NA
v_call: TRBV27
j_call: TRBJ1-5
clone_size: NA

cdr3_nt: TGTGCCAGCAGGGAGGACAGGGGACGAAGTCAGCCCCAGCATTTT
cdr3_aa: CASREDRGRSQPQHF
d_call: TRBD1
v_call: TRBV2
j_call: TRBJ1-5
clone_size: once

cdr3_nt: TGCAGTGCTAGAGGCAAGGGCCAGGGACAAACCTACTATAATTCACCCCTCCACTTT
cdr3_aa: CSARGKGQGQTYYNSPLHF
d_call: NA
v_call: TRBV20-1
j_call: TRBJ1-6
clone_size: NA

cdr3_nt: TGTGCCAGCAGCCAACGGCTACCAGAGGAGCAGTACTTC
cdr3_aa: CASSQRLPEEQYF
d_call: NA
v_call: TRBV6-5
j_call: TRBJ2-5
clone_size: NA

cdr3_nt: TGTGCCAGCAGTTTAACGGGGAGGCTCTCCGGGGAGCTGTTTTTT
cdr3_aa: CASSLTGRLSGELFF
d_call: NA
v_call: TRBV28
j_call: TRBJ2-2
clone_size: NA

cdr3_nt: TGTGCCAGCGCCCCCTCTGGGGCCAACGTCCTGACTTTC
cdr3_aa: CASAPSGANVLTF
d_call: NA
v_call: TRBV6-2/TRBV6-3
j_call: TRBJ2-6
clone_size: many

cdr3_nt: TGCAGTGCTAGACTAGCGGGGGGCCAGGAGGCCCAGTACTTC
cdr3_aa: CSARLAGGQEAQYF
d_call: TRBD2
v_call: TRBV20-1
j_call: TRBJ2-5
clone_size: few

cdr3_nt: TGTGCCAGCAGCGAGACAGGGCTAGCAACGAACACCGGGGAGCTGTTTTTT
cdr3_aa: CASSETGLATNTGELFF
d_call: TRBD1
v_call: TRBV12-3/TRBV12-4
j_call: TRBJ2-2
clone_size: NA

cdr3_nt: TGCAGCGTACGGGCAGCATCTGAAGCTTTCTTT
cdr3_aa: CSVRAASEAFF
d_call: NA
v_call: TRBV29-1
j_call: TRBJ1-1
clone_size: NA

cdr3_nt: TGTGCCATCAGTGGCCTCGAGGGGGGTGTGCACGAGCAGTACTTC
cdr3_aa: CAISGLEGGVHEQYF
d_call: NA
v_call: TRBV10-3
j_call: TRBJ2-7
clone_size: NA

cdr3_nt: TGCGCCAGCAGAGAGGACAGGGTAGCGTTCCAAGAGACCCAGTACTTC
cdr3_aa: CASREDRVAFQETQYF
d_call: TRBD1
v_call: TRBV5-1
j_call: TRBJ2-5
clone_size: many

cdr3_nt: TGCGCCAGCAGCTTTGGACAGGAAGGTTCACCCCTCCACTTT
cdr3_aa: CASSFGQEGSPLHF
d_call: TRBD1
v_call: TRBV5-1
j_call: TRBJ1-6
clone_size: NA

cdr3_nt: TGTGCCAGCAGTTTACGGTCACTGACAGAGGGCTTGAACACTGAAGCTTTCTTT
cdr3_aa: CASSLRSLTEGLNTEAFF
d_call: NA
v_call: TRBV28
j_call: TRBJ1-1
clone_size: few

cdr3_nt: TGTGCCAGCAAAGAGGGCCTAGCGGGGGGGTCCTACGAGCAGTACTTC
cdr3_aa: CASKEGLAGGSYEQYF
d_call: TRBD2
v_call: TRBV28
j_call: TRBJ2-7
clone_size: many

cdr3_nt: TGTGCCAGCAGCCCACGACTAGCGGCGCACCAAGAGACCCAGTACTTC
cdr3_aa: CASSPRLAAHQETQYF
d_call: TRBD2
v_call: TRBV14
j_call: TRBJ2-5
clone_size: NA

cdr3_nt: TGTGCCAGCAGCCAAGAGGGCGGCAGCTATGGCTACACCTTC
cdr3_aa: CASSQEGGSYGYTF
d_call: NA
v_call: TRBV3-1
j_call: TRBJ1-2
clone_size: few

cdr3_nt: TGCGCCAGCAGCTTGATGGGACAGGGCCGATTTAGCTCCTACGAGCAGTTCTTC
cdr3_aa: CASSLMGQGRFSSYEQFF
d_call: TRBD1
v_call: TRBV5-1
j_call: TRBJ2-1
clone_size: few

cdr3_nt: TGTGCCATCAGTGACCGGCAGGGGGCTAATGAAAAACCGTTTTTT
cdr3_aa: CAISDRQGANEKPFF
d_call: TRBD1
v_call: TRBV10-3
j_call: TRBJ1-4
clone_size: few

cdr3_nt: TGCAGCGCTAAACCCGACAGGGACACTGAAGCTTTCTTT
cdr3_aa: CSAKPDRDTEAFF
d_call: TRBD1
v_call: TRBV29-1
j_call: TRBJ1-1
clone_size: NA

cdr3_nt: TGTGCCAGCAGCCGACTGGGGGGGATCGAGACCCAGTACTTC
cdr3_aa: CASSRLGGIETQYF
d_call: TRBD2
v_call: TRBV7-9
j_call: TRBJ2-5
clone_size: many